A selection of T cell receptor beta chains follows, all from one sample in a study of cytomegalovirus exposure and HLA in healthy donors. Using immunoSEQ multiplex PCR, the repertoire was profiled, and TCRdb retains in-frame clones only, with some absent. The sample has 80,000 to 100,000 clones; around 70% are singletons. The sequencing sample was made of PBMCs. These receptor sequences come from a female donor in good health and CMV-seronegative. CDR3s include the opening cysteine and the closing phenylalanine or tryptophan. The D gene is left open where the match is weak. The listing skips clone size in some rows; elsewhere it reads once, few, many or a size class.

V gene	clone size	J gene	D gene	CDR3 DNA	CDR3 protein
TRBV29-1	-	TRBJ2-7	TRBD1	TGCAGCGTAAACAGGGGGCGGAACGAGCAGTACTTC	CSVNRGRNEQYF
TRBV5-5	once	TRBJ1-2	TRBD1	TGTGCCAGCAGCGTAACAGGGGATGGCTACACCTTC	CASSVTGDGYTF
TRBV21-1	-	TRBJ2-7	-	TGTGCCAGCAGAGCAAAATGTGGCGGGAGGGCCCACGAGCAGTACTTC	CASRAKCGGRAHEQYF
TRBV4-2	once	TRBJ2-2	TRBD1	TGTGCCAGCAGCCAAGATCGGGCAGGGGGCGGGCAGGGCGGGGAGCTGTTTTTT	CASSQDRAGGGQGGELFF
TRBV28	few	TRBJ1-5	TRBD1	TGTGCCAGCAGAATAGGACAGGGGGTAACTCAGCCCCAGCATTTT	CASRIGQGVTQPQHF
TRBV19	-	TRBJ1-2	-	TGTGCCAGTAGTGCTGGAGAAACCGGGACACTTTCTCCGGCGGATGGCTACACCTTC	CASSAGETGTLSPADGYTF
TRBV5-1	-	TRBJ2-3	TRBD2	TGCGCCAGCAGCTTGGCCCCTAGCGGGAGGTCAGATACGCAGTATTTT	CASSLAPSGRSDTQYF
TRBV5-6	-	TRBJ2-3	-	TGTGCCAGCAGCTTGGATGCCAGCGTTATGCCCTATAGCACAGATACGCAGTATTTT	CASSLDASVMPYSTDTQYF
TRBV10-3	-	TRBJ2-7	-	TGTGCCATCAGTGGCAGGGGTGACGAGCAGTACTTC	CAISGRGDEQYF
TRBV29-1	-	TRBJ1-4	TRBD1	TGCATCGCGTACCGGGACAGGAGTGTGTTAACTAATGAAAAACTGTTTTTT	CIAYRDRSVLTNEKLFF
TRBV18	-	TRBJ1-1	TRBD1	TGTGCCAGCTCATCCGACAGGGGGAACACTGAAGCTTTCTTT	CASSSDRGNTEAFF
TRBV7-6	-	TRBJ2-1	TRBD2	TGTGCCAGCAGCTTAGGAAAGGGAGGGCGCACCTACAATGAGCAGTTCTTC	CASSLGKGGRTYNEQFF
TRBV7-2	once	TRBJ2-2	TRBD2	TGTGCCAGCAGCTTACTAGCGGGATTCGGCACCGGGGAGCTGTTTTTT	CASSLLAGFGTGELFF
TRBV7-9	-	TRBJ2-7	TRBD2	TGTGCCAGCAGCTCTTCTAGCGGGGGGTACGAGCAGTACTTC	CASSSSSGGYEQYF
TRBV11-2	-	TRBJ2-7	-	TGTGCCAGCTCCGGGACTTCCTACGAGCAGTACTTC	CASSGTSYEQYF
TRBV6-1	-	TRBJ1-4	-	TGTGCCACCAAACAGGGTTTATTTGAAAAACTGTTTTTT	CATKQGLFEKLFF
TRBV2	-	TRBJ1-2	-	TGTGCCAGCAGTGAAGAAGCGGCTAACTATGGCTACACCTTC	CASSEEAANYGYTF
TRBV19	-	TRBJ1-1	-	TGTGCCTCAGTCCCCCTAGGCGAGCTGAACACTGAAGCTTTCTTT	CASVPLGELNTEAFF
TRBV12-5	-	TRBJ2-6	TRBD1	TGTGCTAGTGGCCGGGACAGCCTAGGGTCTGGGGCCAACGTCCTGACTTTC	CASGRDSLGSGANVLTF
TRBV27	few	TRBJ1-1	-	TGTGCCAGCAGCAGCGGGACGAGGACTGAAGCTTTCTTT	CASSSGTRTEAFF
TRBV6-4	few	TRBJ1-2	TRBD1	TGTGCCAGCAGACCCGGGACAGGGGAAATAAACTATGGCTACACCTTC	CASRPGTGEINYGYTF
TRBV27	-	TRBJ2-3	-	TGTGCCAGCAGTGGTTTCGAGGTAGATACGCAGTATTTT	CASSGFEVDTQYF
TRBV25-1	-	TRBJ1-4	-	TGTGCCAGCAGGGACAGAGGTAATGAAAAACTGTTTTTT	CASRDRGNEKLFF
TRBV28	-	TRBJ2-1	-	TGTGCCAGCAGTTTAGCGTCCCTTCATGAGCAGTTCTTC	CASSLASLHEQFF
TRBV10-1	-	TRBJ2-7	TRBD1	TGCGCCAGCAGTGAGGAGACAGGGAATGCCTACGAGCAGTACTTC	CASSEETGNAYEQYF
TRBV27	-	TRBJ2-7	-	TGTGCCAGCAGTCCCTCGATAAGGGGTTACGAGCAGTACTTC	CASSPSIRGYEQYF
TRBV5-6	-	TRBJ2-3	-	TGTGCCAGCAGCTTGAGCAGGGGCCGGATCACAGATACGCAGTATTTT	CASSLSRGRITDTQYF
TRBV6-6	few	TRBJ1-3	-	TGTGCCAGTTGTCAGGGCTTGGGTGGAAACACCATATATTTT	CASCQGLGGNTIYF
TRBV6-6	-	TRBJ1-1	TRBD1	TGTGCCAGCAGTTATCACCCCGACAGGGGTGGCACTGAAGCTTTCTTT	CASSYHPDRGGTEAFF
TRBV7-9	-	TRBJ2-3	-	TGTGCCAGCGTCTTCTCAGCGGGCAGCACAGATACGCAGTATTTT	CASVFSAGSTDTQYF
TRBV15	-	TRBJ2-1	TRBD1	TGTGCCACCAGCCGTCGACAGGGCGATGAGCAGTTCTTC	CATSRRQGDEQFF
TRBV2	-	TRBJ2-7	TRBD2	TGTGCCAGCAGTATCCGGGAGCGGGGAGAGTACTTC	CASSIRERGEYF
TRBV27	-	TRBJ2-1	-	TGTGCCAGCAGCCCCCAGGGGGGTGAGCAGTTCTTC	CASSPQGGEQFF
TRBV21-1	-	TRBJ1-5	-	TGTGCCAGCAGAAGGTCGAAGGGGGCTAGTAAGCCCCAGCATTTT	CASRRSKGASKPQHF
TRBV5-1	-	TRBJ1-1	-	TGCGCCAGCGGCCTCGGACATTCCATTTTGAACACTGAAGCTTTCTTT	CASGLGHSILNTEAFF
TRBV5-1	-	TRBJ1-3	TRBD1	TGCGCCAGCAGCTTGTTCGGGACAGGGAGAAACTCTGGAAACACCATATATTTT	CASSLFGTGRNSGNTIYF
TRBV5-4	-	TRBJ1-1	-	TGTGCCAGCAGCCCAACGCAGGGGCGGAGGACTGAAGCTTTCTTT	CASSPTQGRRTEAFF
TRBV7-2	-	TRBJ2-1	-	TGTGCCAGCAGGCCCACTAGTATTGAGCAGTTCTTC	CASRPTSIEQFF
TRBV5-5	once	TRBJ1-2	TRBD1	TGTGCCAGCAGCTCGCAATCGACAGGGGGCTATGGCTACACCTTC	CASSSQSTGGYGYTF
TRBV4-1	-	TRBJ1-5	-	TGCGACAGCAGCCAAGATGTTGGAGGGAATAGCAATCAGCCCCAGCATTTT	CDSSQDVGGNSNQPQHF
TRBV6-5	-	TRBJ2-5	-	TGTGCCAGCAGTTACTCGGAGGGGGCATGGGAGACCCAGTACTTC	CASSYSEGAWETQYF
TRBV7-2	-	TRBJ2-1	-	TGTGCCAGCAGCTTATCGACTAGGTCCCTTGGGAATGAGCAGTTCTTC	CASSLSTRSLGNEQFF
TRBV29-1	-	TRBJ2-7	-	TGCAGCGTTGAAGAGGGCAGGGAAACCTACGAGCAGTACTTC	CSVEEGRETYEQYF
TRBV27	few	TRBJ2-1	TRBD2	TGTGCCAGCAGTTCGTGGGAACAGGGAGGGAGGCTAGCGGGAATGGGAGAGTCCTACAATGAGCAGTTCTTC	CASSSWEQGGRLAGMGESYNEQFF
TRBV5-1	few	TRBJ2-3	TRBD2	TGCGCCAGCAGCTTGGCCGGCGGGAGGGCCGATACGCAGTATTTT	CASSLAGGRADTQYF
TRBV5-1	-	TRBJ2-7	TRBD1	TGCGCCAGCAGCTTGGGCCGGGACAGGGGGCATACCCTCTACGACTACGAGCAGTACTTC	CASSLGRDRGHTLYDYEQYF
TRBV7-8	-	TRBJ2-7	TRBD2	TGTGCCAGCAGCTGGGGGCGGGGGGGGCGCGAGCAGTACTTC	CASSWGRGGREQYF
TRBV7-9	-	TRBJ2-3	-	TGTGCCAGCAGCCCATTGACAGGCTACACAGATACGCAGTATTTT	CASSPLTGYTDTQYF
TRBV7-9	-	TRBJ2-1	TRBD2	TGTGCCAGCTCCGAATGGAGCGGGAGTCACCCATCCTACAATGAGCAGTTCTTC	CASSEWSGSHPSYNEQFF
TRBV6-5	-	TRBJ2-7	-	TGTGCCAGCAGCCAAGACTACTCCTACGAGCAGTACTTC	CASSQDYSYEQYF
TRBV29-1	-	TRBJ2-1	TRBD1	TGCAGCGTTGGGGGACAGGGGGGATATAGTAATGAGCAGTTCTTC	CSVGGQGGYSNEQFF
TRBV9	-	TRBJ2-1	-	TGTGCCAGCAGCGTAGTCCCCACACACAGGAGGGGTGAGCAGTTCTTC	CASSVVPTHRRGEQFF
TRBV9	-	TRBJ2-7	TRBD1	TGTGCCAGCAGCGAGAACCTCGGGACAGGGGAACACGAGCAGTACTTC	CASSENLGTGEHEQYF
TRBV9	-	TRBJ2-3	TRBD2	TGTGCCAGCAGCTCCGGACTAGCTGATGATACGCAGTATTTT	CASSSGLADDTQYF
TRBV28	-	TRBJ2-7	-	TGTGCCAGCAGTTTAGGAGCTTACGAGCAGTACTTC	CASSLGAYEQYF
TRBV4-1	-	TRBJ1-1	TRBD1	TGCGCCAGCAGCACCCGACAGGGGAGGATGAACACTGAAGCTTTCTTT	CASSTRQGRMNTEAFF
TRBV9	-	TRBJ2-3	TRBD2	TGTGCCAGCAGCGTACCTTCCCCTGGGGGGGCAGATACGCAGTATTTT	CASSVPSPGGADTQYF
TRBV21-1	-	TRBJ1-2	-	TGTGCCAGCAGCACGCACCGAGGGGGACAGGCCCCCGCTTATGGCTACACCTTC	CASSTHRGGQAPAYGYTF
TRBV4-3	-	TRBJ2-2	TRBD2	TGCGCCAGCAGCCAAGATCCCCTAGCGGGGGGGAGTTCCTACACCGGGGAGCTGTTTTTT	CASSQDPLAGGSSYTGELFF